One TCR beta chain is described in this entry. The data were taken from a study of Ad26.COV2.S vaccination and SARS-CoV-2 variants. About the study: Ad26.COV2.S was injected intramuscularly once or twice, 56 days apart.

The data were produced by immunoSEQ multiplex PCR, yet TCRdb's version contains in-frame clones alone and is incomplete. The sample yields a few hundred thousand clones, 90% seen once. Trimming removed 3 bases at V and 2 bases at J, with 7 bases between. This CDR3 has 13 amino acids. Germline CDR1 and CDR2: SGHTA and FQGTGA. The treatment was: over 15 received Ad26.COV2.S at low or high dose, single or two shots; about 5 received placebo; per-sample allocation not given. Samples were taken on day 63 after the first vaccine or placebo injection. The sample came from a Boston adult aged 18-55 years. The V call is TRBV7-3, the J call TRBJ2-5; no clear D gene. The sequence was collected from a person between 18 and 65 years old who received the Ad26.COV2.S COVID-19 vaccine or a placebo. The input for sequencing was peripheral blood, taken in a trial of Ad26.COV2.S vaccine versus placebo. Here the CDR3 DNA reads TGTGCCAGCAGCTTCGGGCAGCAAGAGACCCAGTACTTC. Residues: CASSFGQQETQYF.